The 27 T cell receptor beta chains below come from one sample, sequenced in a study of cytomegalovirus exposure and HLA in healthy donors. Primers for the PCR totalled 60 Vbeta and 13 Jbeta. Produced via immunoSEQ multiplex PCR; TCRdb's table is partial and in-frame only. The profile shows around 140,000 clones, approximately 80% of them singletons. The source material was PBMCs. These receptors were taken from a woman in her forties in good health and CMV-seronegative.

This chain joins TRBV5-8 and TRBJ1-5; possible D gene TRBD1, 5 bases. Germline V CDR1 and CDR2: SGHTS, YDEGEE. The CDR3 sequence is 15 residues long. The V gene lost 4 bases and the J gene lost 2 bases, with 13 bases spanning the gap. This CDR3 is CASSRAGGGNQPQHF. The CDR3 region has the DNA TGTGCCAGCAGCCGCGCCGGGGGGGGCAATCAGCCCCAGCATTTT.

The chain couples TRBV28 to TRBJ1-1; no reliable D call. Germline V gene lookup returns CDR1 MDHEN and CDR2 SYDVKM. The CDR3 runs to 13 residues. Trimming stripped 6 bases from V and 7 bases from J, with 15 bases between. The CDR3 DNA is TGTGCCAGCAGCCAAAACACACGGGGTGAAGCTTTCTTT. This gives the protein CASSQNTRGEAFF.

The gene calls are TRBV9 and TRBJ2-5, with 13 positions matching TRBD2. J gave up 0 bases and V 4 bases, and 12 bases lay outside the gene matches. CDR3 length equals 19 residues. Germline V lookup: CDR1 SGDLS, CDR2 YYNGEE. CDR3 sequence reads: CASSPFVTSGGPYQETQYF. The CDR3 DNA follows: TGTGCCAGCAGCCCCTTCGTGACTAGCGGGGGGCCGTACCAAGAGACCCAGTACTTC.

In nucleotides, the CDR3 is TGTGCCAGCAGGTCGGAAGAGACCCAGTACTTC. Amino acids: CASRSEETQYF. The rearrangement joins TRBV11-2 to TRBJ2-5; D is undetermined. The germline gives CDR1 SGHAT, CDR2 FQNNGV. The CDR3 sequence is 11 residues long. Trimming stripped 6 bases from V and 3 bases from J, with 5 bases between.

The V gene is TRBV7-6, the J gene TRBJ2-2, with 10 positions matching TRBD1. The CDR3 loop spans 18 amino acids. Germline V gene sequence: CDR1 SGHVS, CDR2 FNYEAQ. Germline trimming cut 5 bases from V and 0 bases from J; bases unmatched to any gene: 9. CDR3 bases: TGTGCCAGCAGCACACCGGGACAGGGGTCCGCGAACACCGGGGAGCTGTTTTTT. This sequence encodes CASSTPGQGSANTGELFF.

This rearrangement joins TRBV7-7 to TRBJ2-7; 7 bases fit TRBD1. Germline lookup yields CDR1 SSHAT and CDR2 FNYEAQ (reference sequence). With V trimmed by 5 bases and J by 7 bases, 8 bases remained unmatched. The CDR3 runs to 13 residues. The CDR3 region has the DNA TGTGCCAGCAGCAGGGACAGCTGGCGTGAGCAGTACTTC. Protein sequence: CASSRDSWREQYF.

This clone has only a few counts. This sequence joins TRBV27 and TRBJ2-5; perhaps TRBD1 as D (6 bases). The V end lost 2 bases, the J end lost 1 base, and 8 bases lay between the germline ends. Germline lookup yields CDR1 MNHEY and CDR2 SMNVEV (reference sequence). The CDR3 runs to 14 residues. In DNA form, the CDR3 reads TGTGCCAGCAGTTTACGAGGGGGCCAAGAGACCCAGTACTTC. Amino acid sequence: CASSLRGGQETQYF.

This clone appeared a few times. The chain employs TRBV7-9 and TRBJ1-3; no firm D call. The CDR3 has 18 residues. The V end lost 5 bases, the J end lost 0 bases, and 20 bases lay between the germline ends. Germline-derived CDR1 and CDR2 are SEHNR and FQNEAQ (reference sequence). CDR3: CASSARRSRVLSGNTIYF. The CDR3 DNA reads TGTGCCAGCAGCGCCCGGAGGTCACGCGTTCTCTCTGGAAACACCATATATTTT.

The rearrangement joins TRBV19 to TRBJ2-5, with 7 bases matching TRBD1. From germline, CDR1 is LNHDA and CDR2 SQIVND (reference sequence). The CDR3 has 11 amino acids. V was clipped by 7 bases and J by 5 bases; unmatched bases: 1. The CDR3 loop reads CASNRGETQYF. CDR3 bases: TGTGCCAGTAACAGGGGTGAGACCCAGTACTTC. Supplemented by reference TRBV19 and TRBJ2-5, the full variable domain reads DGGITQSPKYLFRKEGQNVTLSCEQNLNHDAMYWYRQDPGQGLRLIYYSQIVNDFQKGDIAEGYSVSREKKESFPLTVTSAQKNPTAFYLCASNRGETQYFGPGTRLLVL.

This clone was recorded a few times. The chain joins TRBV19 to TRBJ2-7; 12 bases match TRBD2. Germline V gives CDR1 LNHDA, CDR2 SQIVND (reference sequence). V lost 3 bases, J lost 2 bases, and 5 bases stayed unmatched. This CDR3 has 16 residues. The CDR3, as DNA: TGTGCCAGTAGTATCACTAGCGGGGGGCTGCCCTACGAGCAGTACTTC. It yields the protein CASSITSGGLPYEQYF.

The chain combines TRBV6-1 with TRBJ1-2; 11 bases agree with TRBD1. This CDR3 is built from 14 residues. The V gene end was trimmed by 7 bases and the J gene end by 4 bases; junction bases not matched to a gene: 5. The germline gives CDR1 MNHNS, CDR2 SASEGT. CDR3 nucleotide sequence: TGTGCCAGCACTTCGGGACAGGGGGTCTATGGCTACACCTTC. Its protein product is CASTSGQGVYGYTF.

The chain uses TRBV5-1 and TRBJ1-6; no reliable D call. This CDR3 has 12 residues. V was shortened by 6 bases and J by 10 bases, with 11 bases between the two germline ends. CDR1 is SGHRS and CDR2 is YFSETQ in the germline V gene. The CDR3 reads CASTDPGSPLHF. The CDR3 region has the DNA TGCGCCAGCACCGACCCGGGATCACCCCTCCACTTT.

The chain employs TRBV28 and TRBJ1-4; D is undetermined. The V end was cut by 5 bases, the J end by 8 bases, with 6 bases between. CDR3 length: 11 residues. The V gene's germline CDR1 is MDHEN and CDR2 SYDVKM. CDR3 loop: CASSLVEKLFF. CDR3 bases: TGTGCCAGCAGTCTTGTAGAAAAACTGTTTTTT. The entire variable domain, with the rest obtained from reference TRBV28 and TRBJ1-4, is as follows: DVKVTQSSRYLVKRTGEKVFLECVQDMDHENMFWYRQDPGLGLRLIYFSYDVKMKEKGDIPEGYSVSREKKERFSLILESASTNQTSMYLCASSLVEKLFFGSGTQLSVL.

CDR3 protein: CASSLDGNQPQHF. The CDR3 DNA sequence: TGTGCCAGCAGCTTAGACGGGAATCAGCCCCAGCATTTT. The chain recombines TRBV7-2 with TRBJ1-5; D is unresolved. The CDR3 loop spans 13 amino acids. The germline CDR1 and CDR2 sequences are SGHTA and FQGNSA. V was shortened by 1 base and J by 4 bases, with 5 bases between the two germline ends.

The rearrangement links TRBV18 to TRBJ2-6, with 7 bases aligning to TRBD1. The CDR3 covers 18 residues. V shed 6 bases, J shed 4 bases, and the junction held 15 bases outside the gene matches. Per germline, CDR1 KGHSH and CDR2 LQKENI. CDR3: CASSPTYSGGRGANVLTF. CDR3 DNA sequence: TGTGCCAGCTCCCCCACTTACTCAGGGGGAAGAGGGGCCAACGTCCTGACTTTC.

The V gene is TRBV13, the J gene TRBJ2-5; 12 positions agree with TRBD2. The V segment lost 5 bases and the J segment 4 bases; nucleotides outside the gene matches: 5. CDR3 size: 15 residues. CDR1 and CDR2 from the germline V gene are PRHDT and FYEKMQ (reference sequence). Written as DNA, the CDR3 is TGTGCCAGCAGCCCGACTAGCGGGGGCGGAGAGACCCAGTACTTC. Translation gives CASSPTSGGGETQYF.

The rearrangement links TRBV6-5 to TRBJ1-3; tentatively, D is TRBD1 (6 bases). Deletions cut 5 bases from V and 4 bases from J, with 15 bases between. CDR3 length equals 15 residues. Germline CDR1 and CDR2: MNHEY and SVGAGI. CDR3 nucleotides: TGTGCCAGCAGTGCCAGTCGGGGGGCCGGAAACACCATATATTTT. This sequence encodes CASSASRGAGNTIYF.

V gene TRBV6-1 combines with J gene TRBJ2-3; 12 bases match TRBD2. This CDR3 is 15 amino acids long. The V gene end was trimmed by 6 bases and the J gene end by 6 bases; junction bases not matched to a gene: 7. Germline CDR1 reads MNHNS; CDR2 reads SASEGT. The chain's CDR3 is CASSQTSGGRDTQYF. Here the CDR3 DNA reads TGTGCCAGCAGCCAAACTAGCGGGGGGAGGGATACGCAGTATTTT.

The CDR3 here is CASSQVGTDLNTEAFF. The DNA for the CDR3 is TGCGCCAGCAGCCAAGTTGGGACAGATTTGAACACTGAAGCTTTCTTT. The chain employs TRBV4-1 and TRBJ1-1; 7 nucleotides align to TRBD1. Germline V lookup: CDR1 MGHRA, CDR2 YSYEKL. CDR3 length: 16 amino acids. V trimming: 1 base; J trimming: 0 bases; junction bases outside the gene matches: 5.

The chain recombines TRBV6-1 with TRBJ1-2; 7 nucleotides align to TRBD1. Germline loops: CDR1 MNHNS, CDR2 SASEGT. The CDR3 has 14 amino acids. V lost 2 bases, J lost 2 bases, and 2 bases stayed unmatched. The CDR3 region is CASSELQGNYGYTF. In DNA form, the CDR3 reads TGTGCCAGCAGTGAACTACAGGGGAACTATGGCTACACCTTC.

The chain uses TRBV28 and TRBJ1-1, with D possibly matching TRBD1 (5 bases). Trimming removed 2 bases at V and 0 bases at J, with 16 bases between. CDR3 length equals 17 residues. Germline CDR1 and CDR2: MDHEN and SYDVKM. The CDR3 spells CASSLRLGYRLNTEAFF. In DNA, the CDR3 is TGTGCCAGCAGTTTAAGGCTCGGGTACAGGTTGAACACTGAAGCTTTCTTT. The full variable domain, its missing parts supplied by reference TRBV28 and TRBJ1-1, is DVKVTQSSRYLVKRTGEKVFLECVQDMDHENMFWYRQDPGLGLRLIYFSYDVKMKEKGDIPEGYSVSREKKERFSLILESASTNQTSMYLCASSLRLGYRLNTEAFFGQGTRLTVV.

A remark on this clone: Distinct nucleotide sequences in the sample also encode this CDR3. The chain links TRBV5-1 to TRBJ1-5; 12 nucleotides match TRBD1. There are 16 residues in the CDR3. After removal of 4 bases from V and 3 bases from J, the junction contained 5 bases not matched to a gene. Germline V gene data show CDR1 as SGHRS and CDR2 as YFSETQ. The CDR3 DNA reads TGCGCCAGCAGCCCGGGGACAGGGGGCATCAATCAGCCCCAGCATTTT. As protein: CASSPGTGGINQPQHF.

The V and J genes are TRBV4-1 and TRBJ2-2; weak D call: TRBD1 (6 bases). This CDR3 comprises 16 residues. The germline V gene encodes CDR1 MGHRA and CDR2 YSYEKL. Trimming removed 4 bases at V and 6 bases at J, with 18 bases between. The CDR3 region has the DNA TGCGCCAGCAGCCCATTTTCAGTTGAGGGGGCCGGGGAGCTGTTTTTT. Protein sequence: CASSPFSVEGAGELFF.

J is TRBJ2-7 and V is TRBV5-1; TRBD1 matches at 8 bases. CDR1 and CDR2 (germline): SGHRS, YFSETQ. The junction had 5 bases not matched to a gene; V was cut back by 4 bases and J by 2 bases. The CDR3 has 14 residues. The CDR3 reads CASSAGQGPYEQYF. CDR3 nucleotide sequence: TGCGCCAGCAGCGCCGGACAGGGTCCCTACGAGCAGTACTTC.

The chain is built from TRBV14 and TRBJ2-7; 10 bases align to TRBD2. From germline, CDR1 is SGHDN and CDR2 FVKESK. The CDR3 consists of 15 residues. V was clipped by 4 bases and J by 4 bases; unmatched bases: 7. The chain's CDR3 is CASSRSLAGDYEQYF. The CDR3 nucleotides are TGTGCCAGCAGCCGGTCGCTAGCGGGGGATTACGAGCAGTACTTC. Using reference TRBV14 and TRBJ2-7 for the parts outside the CDR3, the full variable domain is EAGVTQFPSHSVIEKGQTVTLRCDPISGHDNLYWYRRVMGKEIKFLLHFVKESKQDESGMPNNRFLAERTGGTYSTLKVQPAELEDSGVYFCASSRSLAGDYEQYFGPGTRLTVT.

The V gene is TRBV7-8, the J gene TRBJ1-5, with 10 bases matching TRBD1. V was pared by 5 bases and J by 4 bases, with 17 bases of the junction left unmatched. Germline V gene data show CDR1 as SGHVS and CDR2 as FQNEAQ. This CDR3 has 19 amino acids. CDR3 sequence reads: CASSTQLYAGTGANQPQHF. As DNA, the CDR3 is TGTGCCAGCAGCACCCAGCTGTATGCCGGGACAGGGGCGAATCAGCCCCAGCATTTT.

This clone occurred a few times. The chain uses TRBV5-4 and TRBJ1-1; TRBD1 agrees at 8 bases. V lost 1 base and J lost 0; bases outside the gene matches: 11. Germline lookup yields CDR1 SGHNT and CDR2 YYREEE (reference sequence). The CDR3 length is 18 residues. CDR3: CASSLNPQGARMNTEAFF. The CDR3, as DNA: TGTGCCAGCAGCTTGAACCCCCAGGGGGCGCGAATGAACACTGAAGCTTTCTTT.